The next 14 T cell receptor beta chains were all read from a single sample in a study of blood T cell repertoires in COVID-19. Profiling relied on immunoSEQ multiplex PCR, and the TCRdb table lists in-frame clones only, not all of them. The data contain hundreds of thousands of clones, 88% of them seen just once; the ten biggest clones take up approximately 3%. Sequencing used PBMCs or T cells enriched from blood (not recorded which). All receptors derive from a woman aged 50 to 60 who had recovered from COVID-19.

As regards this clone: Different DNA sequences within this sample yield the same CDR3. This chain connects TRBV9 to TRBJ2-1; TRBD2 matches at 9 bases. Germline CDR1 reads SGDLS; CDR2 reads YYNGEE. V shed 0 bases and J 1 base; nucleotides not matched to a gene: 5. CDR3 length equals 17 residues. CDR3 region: CASSVEDSGRSYNEQFF. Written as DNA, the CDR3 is TGTGCCAGCAGCGTAGAAGATAGCGGGAGATCCTACAATGAGCAGTTCTTC.

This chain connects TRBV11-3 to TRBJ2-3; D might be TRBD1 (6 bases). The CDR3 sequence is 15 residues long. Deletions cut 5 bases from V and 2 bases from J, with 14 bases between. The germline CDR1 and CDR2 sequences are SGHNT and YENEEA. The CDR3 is CASSETGLATDTQYF. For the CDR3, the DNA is TGTGCCAGCAGCGAGACAGGACTTGCCACAGATACGCAGTATTTT.

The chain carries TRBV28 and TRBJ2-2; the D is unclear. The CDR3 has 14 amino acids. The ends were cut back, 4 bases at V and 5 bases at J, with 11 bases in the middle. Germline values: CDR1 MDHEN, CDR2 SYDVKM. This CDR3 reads CASSYSGKTGELFF. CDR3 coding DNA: TGTGCCAGCAGTTACAGTGGAAAGACCGGGGAGCTGTTTTTT.

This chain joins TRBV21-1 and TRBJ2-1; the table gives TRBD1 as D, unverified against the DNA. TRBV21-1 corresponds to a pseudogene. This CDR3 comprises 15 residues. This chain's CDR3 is CASSDGTGALNEQFF. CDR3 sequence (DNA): TGTGCCAGCAGCGACGGGACAGGGGCCCTCAATGAGCAGTTCTTC.

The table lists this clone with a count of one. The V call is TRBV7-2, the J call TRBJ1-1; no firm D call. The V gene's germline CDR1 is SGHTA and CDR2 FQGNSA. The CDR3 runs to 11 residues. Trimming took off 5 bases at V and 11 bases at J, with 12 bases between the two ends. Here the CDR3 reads CASSPRERAFF. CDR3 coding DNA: TGTGCCAGCAGCCCACGAGAGAGGGCTTTCTTT.

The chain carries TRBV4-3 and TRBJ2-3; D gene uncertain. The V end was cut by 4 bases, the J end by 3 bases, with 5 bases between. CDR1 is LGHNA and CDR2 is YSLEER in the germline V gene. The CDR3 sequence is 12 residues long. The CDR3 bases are TGCGCCAGCAGCCGAGGAACAGATACGCAGTATTTT. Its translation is CASSRGTDTQYF.

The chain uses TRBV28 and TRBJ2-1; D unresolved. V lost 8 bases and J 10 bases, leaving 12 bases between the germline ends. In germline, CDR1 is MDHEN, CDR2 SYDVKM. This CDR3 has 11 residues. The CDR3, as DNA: TGTGCCAGCGGCCAGTCGCGGGAGCAGTTCTTC. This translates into CASGQSREQFF.

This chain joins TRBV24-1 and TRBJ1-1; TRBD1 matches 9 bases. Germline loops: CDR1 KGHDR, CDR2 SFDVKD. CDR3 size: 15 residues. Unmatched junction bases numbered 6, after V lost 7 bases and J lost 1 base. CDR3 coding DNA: TGTGCCACCAGGGCACAGGGGGCTCAGAACACTGAAGCTTTCTTT. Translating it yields CATRAQGAQNTEAFF.

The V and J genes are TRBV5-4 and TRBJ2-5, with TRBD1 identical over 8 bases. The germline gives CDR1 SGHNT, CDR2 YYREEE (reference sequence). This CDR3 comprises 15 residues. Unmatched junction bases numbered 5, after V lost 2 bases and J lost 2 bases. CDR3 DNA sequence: TGTGCCAGCAGCTTTCATTACAGGGGGCAAGAGACCCAGTACTTC. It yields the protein CASSFHYRGQETQYF.

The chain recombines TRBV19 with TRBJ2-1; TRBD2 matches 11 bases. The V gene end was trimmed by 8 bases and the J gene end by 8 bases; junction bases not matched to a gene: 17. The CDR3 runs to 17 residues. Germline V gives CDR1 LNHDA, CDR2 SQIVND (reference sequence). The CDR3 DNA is TGTGCCAGTCAAAAGACTAGCGGGATTTCCGCGGGCTATGAGCAGTTCTTC. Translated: CASQKTSGISAGYEQFF.

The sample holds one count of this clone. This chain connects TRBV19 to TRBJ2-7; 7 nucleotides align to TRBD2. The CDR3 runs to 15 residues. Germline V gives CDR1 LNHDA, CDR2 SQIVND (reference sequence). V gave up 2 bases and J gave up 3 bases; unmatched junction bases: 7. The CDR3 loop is CASSINRPGGYEQYF. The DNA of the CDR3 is TGTGCCAGTAGTATAAACAGGCCGGGGGGCTACGAGCAGTACTTC.

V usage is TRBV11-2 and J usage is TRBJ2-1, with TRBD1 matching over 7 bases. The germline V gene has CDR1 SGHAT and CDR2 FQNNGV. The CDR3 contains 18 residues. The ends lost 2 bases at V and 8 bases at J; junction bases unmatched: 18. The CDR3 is CASSLINRKGGAEYEQFF. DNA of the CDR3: TGTGCCAGCAGCTTAATTAATCGGAAAGGGGGCGCGGAGTATGAGCAGTTCTTC.

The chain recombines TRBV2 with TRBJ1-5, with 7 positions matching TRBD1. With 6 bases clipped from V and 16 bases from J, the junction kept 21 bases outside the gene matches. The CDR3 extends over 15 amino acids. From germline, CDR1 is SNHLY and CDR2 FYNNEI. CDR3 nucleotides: TGTGCCAGCAGCGGGGACAGCCTAAAATCAGCCCCATTTCATTTT. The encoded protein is CASSGDSLKSAPFHF.

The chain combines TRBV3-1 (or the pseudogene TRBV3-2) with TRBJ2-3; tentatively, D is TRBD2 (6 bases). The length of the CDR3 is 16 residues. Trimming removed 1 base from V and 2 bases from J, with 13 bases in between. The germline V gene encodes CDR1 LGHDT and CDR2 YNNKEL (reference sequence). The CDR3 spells CASSQATGLNTDTQYF. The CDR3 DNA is TGTGCCAGCAGCCAAGCTACGGGACTCAACACAGATACGCAGTATTTT.